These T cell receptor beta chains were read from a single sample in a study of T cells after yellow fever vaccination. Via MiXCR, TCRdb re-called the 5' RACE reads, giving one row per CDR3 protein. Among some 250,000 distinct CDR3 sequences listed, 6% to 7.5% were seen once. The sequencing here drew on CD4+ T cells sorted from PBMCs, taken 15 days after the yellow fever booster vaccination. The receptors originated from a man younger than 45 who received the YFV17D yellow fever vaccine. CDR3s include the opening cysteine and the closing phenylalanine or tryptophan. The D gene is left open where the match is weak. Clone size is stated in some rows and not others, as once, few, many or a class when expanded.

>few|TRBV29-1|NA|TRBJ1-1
TGCAGCTCGGTGCGCACTGAAGCTTTCTTT
CSSVRTEAFF
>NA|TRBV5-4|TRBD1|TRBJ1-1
TGTGCCAGCAGCTTGGGGGGACAGGGTGACACTGAAGCTTTCTTT
CASSLGGQGDTEAFF
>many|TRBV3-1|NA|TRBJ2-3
TGTGCCAGCAGCCACCCGGGAGTTAGCGCAGATACGCAGTATTTT
CASSHPGVSADTQYF
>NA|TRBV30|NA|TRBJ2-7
TGTGCCTGGAGTGGACAATCCGAGCAGTACTTC
CAWSGQSEQYF
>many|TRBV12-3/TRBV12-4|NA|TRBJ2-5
TGTGCCAGCAGTTCTCCCCGGGGGCAAGAGACCCAGTACTTC
CASSSPRGQETQYF
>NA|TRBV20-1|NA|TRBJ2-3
TGCAGCTACCCCGGGTCCGGCCGAGAGTCCCCAGATACGCAGTATTTT
CSYPGSGRESPDTQYF
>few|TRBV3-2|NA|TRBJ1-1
TGTGCCTCCTCCCAAGATAAGAGGACAGGGGGCGTCTTCACTGAAGCTTTCTTT
CASSQDKRTGGVFTEAFF
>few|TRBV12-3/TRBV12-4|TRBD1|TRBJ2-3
TGTGCCAGCAGTTTGGGACAGAATATTCCAGATACGCAGTATTTT
CASSLGQNIPDTQYF
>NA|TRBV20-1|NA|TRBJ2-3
TGCAGTGCTGGGGTGAGGGCGGATACGCAGTATTTT
CSAGVRADTQYF
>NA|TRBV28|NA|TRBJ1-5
TGTCAGTGGGACAACTGCGGCAATCAGCCCCAGCATTTT
CQWDNCGNQPQHF
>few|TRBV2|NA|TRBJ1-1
TGTGCCAGCAGGAGGGCTGAAATTAACACTGAAGCTTTCTTT
CASRRAEINTEAFF
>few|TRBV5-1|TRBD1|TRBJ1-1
TGCGCCAGCAGCTCCGGGGACAGGGGGAGCACTGAAGCTTTCTTT
CASSSGDRGSTEAFF
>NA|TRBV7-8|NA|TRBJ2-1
TGTGCCAGCTACCTCCGGGACTCTGGGTTTAATGAGCAGTTCTTC
CASYLRDSGFNEQFF
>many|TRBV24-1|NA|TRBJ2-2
TGTGCCACCAGGGACTACGGGAACACCGGGGAGCTGTTTTTT
CATRDYGNTGELFF
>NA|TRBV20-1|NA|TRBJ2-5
TGCAGTGCTAGCGGCAGGGACTTTGGGACCCAGTACTTC
CSASGRDFGTQYF
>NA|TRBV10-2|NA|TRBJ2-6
TGCGCCAGCAGTCCGGATATACTTCCTGGGGCCAACGTCCTGACTTTC
CASSPDILPGANVLTF
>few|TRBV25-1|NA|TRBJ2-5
TGTGCCAGCGCCAGAGGACAAGAGACCCAGTACTTC
CASARGQETQYF
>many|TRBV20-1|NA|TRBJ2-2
TGCAGTGCTAGAGAGTTAAGGGGAAACACCGGGGAGCTGTTTTTT
CSARELRGNTGELFF
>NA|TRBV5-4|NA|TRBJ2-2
TGTGCCAGCAGCTCCGGGACTTCTCCCGGGGAGCTGTTTTTT
CASSSGTSPGELFF
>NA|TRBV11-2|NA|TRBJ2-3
TGTGCCAGCAGCTTAACTAGCCCCCAAGATACGCAGTATTTT
CASSLTSPQDTQYF
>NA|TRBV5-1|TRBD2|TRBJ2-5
TGCGCCAGCAGGCCGCTAGCGGACCAAGAGACCCAGTACTTC
CASRPLADQETQYF
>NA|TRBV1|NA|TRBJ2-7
TGCACCAGCAGCCAAGATCCTACCGGGAGCTACGAGCAGTACTTC
CTSSQDPTGSYEQYF
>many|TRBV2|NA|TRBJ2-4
TGTGCCAGCAGTCTTTCAGGGGCCAAAAACATTCAGTACTTC
CASSLSGAKNIQYF
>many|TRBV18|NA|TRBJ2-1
TGTGCCAGCTCACCGTCAGGGGTCAATGAGCAGTTCTTC
CASSPSGVNEQFF
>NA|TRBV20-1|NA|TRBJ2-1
TGCAGTGCTAGAGATTCCAGGGGACCAAGTGAGCAGTTCTTC
CSARDSRGPSEQFF
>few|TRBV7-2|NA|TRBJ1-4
TGTGCCAGCAGCTTATTTCCGCTGGGAAAACTGTTTTTT
CASSLFPLGKLFF
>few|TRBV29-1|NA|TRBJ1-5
TGCAGCGTTGGAGAGGGGGGGAATAGCAATCAGCCCCAGCATTTT
CSVGEGGNSNQPQHF